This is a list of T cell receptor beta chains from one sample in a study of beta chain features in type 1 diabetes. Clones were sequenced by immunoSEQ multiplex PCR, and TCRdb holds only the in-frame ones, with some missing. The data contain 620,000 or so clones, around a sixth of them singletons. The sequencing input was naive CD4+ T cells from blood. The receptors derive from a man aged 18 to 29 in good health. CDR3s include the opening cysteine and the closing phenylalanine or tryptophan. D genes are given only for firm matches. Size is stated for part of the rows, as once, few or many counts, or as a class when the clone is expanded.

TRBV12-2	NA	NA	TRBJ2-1	CASRPRGGHEQFF	TGTGCAAGTCGCCCCCGAGGCGGCCATGAGCAGTTCTTC
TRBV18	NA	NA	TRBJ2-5	CASSPAGSEETQYF	TGTGCCAGCTCACCGGCGGGTTCCGAAGAGACCCAGTACTTC
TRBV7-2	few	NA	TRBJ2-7	CASSMGLEQYF	TGTGCCAGCAGCATGGGCCTCGAGCAGTACTTC
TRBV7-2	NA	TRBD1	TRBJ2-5	CASSSRGQTQYF	TGTGCCAGCAGCTCCAGGGGGCAGACCCAGTACTTC
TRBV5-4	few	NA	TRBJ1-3	CASSFDPGNTIYF	TGTGCCAGCAGCTTCGATCCTGGAAACACCATATATTTT
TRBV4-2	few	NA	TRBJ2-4	CASSQAGSLAKNIQYF	TGTGCCAGCAGCCAAGCCGGAAGTCTAGCCAAAAACATTCAGTACTTC
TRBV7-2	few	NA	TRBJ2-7	CASSRPPSYEQYF	TGTGCCAGCAGCCGTCCCCCCTCCTACGAGCAGTACTTC
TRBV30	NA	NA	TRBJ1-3	CASHPGNTIYF	TGTGCCAGTCATCCTGGAAACACCATATATTTT
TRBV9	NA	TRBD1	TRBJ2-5	CASSVARGYETQYF	TGTGCCAGCAGCGTAGCCAGGGGGTATGAGACCCAGTACTTC
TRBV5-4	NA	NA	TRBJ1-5	CASSFGGSGTHGNQPQHF	TGTGCCAGCAGCTTCGGGGGGTCGGGGACGCATGGCAATCAGCCCCAGCATTTT
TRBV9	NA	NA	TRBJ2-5	CASSVDPLKETQYF	TGTGCCAGCAGCGTAGACCCCCTCAAAGAGACCCAGTACTTC
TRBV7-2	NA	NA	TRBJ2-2	CASSSTANTGELFF	TGTGCCAGCAGCTCGACAGCGAACACCGGGGAGCTGTTTTTT
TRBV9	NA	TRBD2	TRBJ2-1	CAGGASGDRNEQFF	TGTGCAGGTGGAGCGAGCGGGGATCGTAATGAGCAGTTCTTC
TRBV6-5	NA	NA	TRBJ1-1	CASTTGGSTEAFF	TGTGCCAGCACCACCGGGGGAAGCACTGAAGCTTTCTTT
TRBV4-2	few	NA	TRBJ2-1	CASSYRVVGLKQFF	TGTGCCAGCAGCTACAGGGTCGTGGGTCTTAAGCAGTTCTTC
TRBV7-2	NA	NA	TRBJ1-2	CASSLTWGRQVPNYGYTF	TGTGCCAGCAGCCTCACCTGGGGCCGACAAGTCCCGAACTATGGCTACACCTTC
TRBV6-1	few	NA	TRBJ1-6	CASSEAGSPLHF	TGTGCCAGCAGTGAAGCGGGTTCACCCCTCCACTTT
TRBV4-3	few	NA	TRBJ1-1	CASSQVQGSTEAFF	TGCGCCAGCAGCCAAGTTCAGGGGAGCACTGAAGCTTTCTTT
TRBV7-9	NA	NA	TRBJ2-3	CASSLAADTQYF	TGTGCCAGCAGCTTAGCGGCGGATACGCAGTATTTT
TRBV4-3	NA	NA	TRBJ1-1	CASSHWGQNTEAFF	TGCGCCAGCAGCCATTGGGGACAGAACACTGAAGCTTTCTTT
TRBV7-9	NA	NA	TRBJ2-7	CASSRQPYEQYF	TGTGCCAGCAGCCGACAGCCATACGAGCAGTACTTC
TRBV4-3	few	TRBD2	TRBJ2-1	CASSQDLGQGSRLAGGQNEQFF	TGCGCCAGCAGCCAAGATCTCGGACAGGGATCGAGGCTAGCGGGGGGGCAAAATGAGCAGTTCTTC
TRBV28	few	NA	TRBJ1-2	CASSLGGDGYTF	TGTGCCAGCAGTTTGGGCGGGGATGGCTACACCTTC
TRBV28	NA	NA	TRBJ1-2	CASSPRGSGYTF	TGTGCCAGCAGTCCTAGGGGGAGTGGCTACACCTTC
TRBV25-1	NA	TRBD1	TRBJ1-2	CASSGQGAGYGYTF	TGTGCCAGCAGTGGACAGGGGGCCGGCTATGGCTACACCTTC
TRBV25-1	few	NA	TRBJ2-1	CASSEARGPTYNEQFF	TGTGCCAGCAGTGAGGCCCGGGGCCCCACTTACAATGAGCAGTTCTTC
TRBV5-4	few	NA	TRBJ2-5	CASRRLGRGETQYF	TGTGCCAGCAGACGTCTGGGCAGGGGAGAGACCCAGTACTTC
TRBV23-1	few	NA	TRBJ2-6	CASSQNLPGDLRGSGANVLTF	TGCGCCAGCAGTCAAAACCTTCCCGGTGATTTACGGGGGTCTGGGGCCAACGTCCTGACTTTC
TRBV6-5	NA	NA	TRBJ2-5	CASREGRAQETQYF	TGTGCCAGCAGGGAAGGGCGGGCCCAAGAGACCCAGTACTTC
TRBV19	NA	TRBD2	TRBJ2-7	CASIRLAGVHEQYF	TGTGCCAGTATCCGACTAGCGGGAGTTCACGAGCAGTACTTC
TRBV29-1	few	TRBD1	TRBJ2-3	CSVGGQGAGDTQYF	TGCAGCGTTGGAGGTCAGGGGGCCGGAGATACGCAGTATTTT
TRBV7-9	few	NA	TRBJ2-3	CASSLDGRTSDTQYF	TGTGCCAGCAGCCTTGACGGACGCACATCCGATACGCAGTATTTT
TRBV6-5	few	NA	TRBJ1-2	CASSYSEVSSGYTF	TGTGCCAGCAGTTACTCGGAGGTCTCCAGTGGCTACACCTTC
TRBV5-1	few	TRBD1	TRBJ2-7	CASSLSHRGTVEEQYF	TGCGCCAGCAGCTTGTCTCACAGGGGGACGGTTGAGGAGCAGTACTTC
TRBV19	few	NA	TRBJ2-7	CASSMMAGGSSYEQYF	TGTGCCAGTAGTATGATGGCAGGGGGGAGCTCCTACGAGCAGTACTTC
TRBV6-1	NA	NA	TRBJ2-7	CASSMRDWSYEQYF	TGTGCCAGCAGTATGCGGGACTGGTCCTACGAGCAGTACTTC
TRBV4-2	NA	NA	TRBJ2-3	CASSQYSNPSTDTQYF	TGTGCCAGCAGCCAGTACAGCAACCCTAGCACAGATACGCAGTATTTT